These T cell receptor beta chains were read from a single sample in a study of blood T cell repertoires in COVID-19. The method was immunoSEQ multiplex PCR; TCRdb's version includes in-frame clones alone and lacks a portion of them. Of 70,000 to 95,000 clones in the sample, over 80% were seen once. Sequenced sample: peripheral blood. All receptors derive from a man older than 75 with active or convalescent COVID-19. Both conserved end residues are part of each CDR3. A D gene is named only where the DNA matches it firmly. Clone size is stated in some rows and not others, as once, few, many or a class when expanded.

CDR3 DNA	CDR3 protein	D gene	clone size	V gene	J gene
TGTGCCAGCAGCGCCCTAGGACAAACTAGCACAGATACGCAGTATTTT	CASSALGQTSTDTQYF	-	few	TRBV2	TRBJ2-3
TGCAGCGTTGTCATGAACACCGGGGAGCTGTTTTTT	CSVVMNTGELFF	-	-	TRBV29-1	TRBJ2-2
TGTGCCAGCAGGGAGGGGAGTGCTAACTATGGCTACACCTTC	CASREGSANYGYTF	-	-	TRBV28	TRBJ1-2
TGTGCCAGCCTTCGGGACAGGGTGTATGGCTACACCTTC	CASLRDRVYGYTF	TRBD1	-	TRBV19	TRBJ1-2
TGTGCCAGCAGCCTCACTAGGGCCTCAGATACGCAGTATTTT	CASSLTRASDTQYF	-	-	TRBV11-2	TRBJ2-3
TGCGCCAGCAGCCGAACTTTAACTCGGGGGACTCAGCCCCAGCATTTT	CASSRTLTRGTQPQHF	-	-	TRBV4-1	TRBJ1-5
TGCGCCAGCAGCTTGGATAGTGGTGGCACCGGGGAGCTGTTTTTT	CASSLDSGGTGELFF	-	-	TRBV5-1	TRBJ2-2
TGTGCCAGCAGGACTTACAGGGATTCACCCCTCCACTTT	CASRTYRDSPLHF	-	-	TRBV28	TRBJ1-6
TGTGCCAGCAGCTCCCGCCCCGGACTAGCGTGGAACAATGAGCAGTTCTTC	CASSSRPGLAWNNEQFF	TRBD2	-	TRBV5-6	TRBJ2-1
TGTGCCATCAGTGGAGGGGGGCTAGCGGGGCCTCCGAACACAGATACGCAGTATTTT	CAISGGGLAGPPNTDTQYF	TRBD2	few	TRBV10-3	TRBJ2-3
TGTGCCAGCAGCCAAGGACAGGGTCGCCAGCCCCAGCATTTT	CASSQGQGRQPQHF	TRBD1	-	TRBV3-1/TRBV3-2	TRBJ1-5
TGTGCCTGGAGCAATCAACTAGTGGGCAATGAAAAACTGTTTTTT	CAWSNQLVGNEKLFF	-	once	TRBV30	TRBJ1-4
TGTGCCAGCTCACCTGCCGGGACAGCCCCCACTGAAGCTTTCTTT	CASSPAGTAPTEAFF	TRBD1	-	TRBV18	TRBJ1-1
TGTGCCAGCAGCCAAGAACACAGGAGCTATGGCTACACCTTC	CASSQEHRSYGYTF	-	-	TRBV14	TRBJ1-2
TGTGCCAGCAGTGGTCAGGGGAACACCGGGGAGCTGTTTTTT	CASSGQGNTGELFF	-	-	TRBV6-4	TRBJ2-2
TGTGCCAGCGTTTTAGTGGGGCGAAAGCATAGCTCCTACAATGAGCAGTTCTTC	CASVLVGRKHSSYNEQFF	-	-	TRBV25-1	TRBJ2-1
TGTGCCAGCTCACCCCAGGGGGAGCATGAAAAACTGTTTTTT	CASSPQGEHEKLFF	TRBD1	-	TRBV18	TRBJ1-4
TGTGCCACCAGTGATCCCAGGACTAGCGGGGGGTATGAGCAGTTCTTC	CATSDPRTSGGYEQFF	TRBD2	-	TRBV24-1	TRBJ2-1
TGTGCCAGTAGTATCACAGGGGATGGCTACACCTTC	CASSITGDGYTF	TRBD1	-	TRBV19	TRBJ1-2
TGTGCCAGCAGCCAAGATGGGCAGAATGAAGCTTTCTTT	CASSQDGQNEAFF	-	-	TRBV3-1/TRBV3-2	TRBJ1-1
TGTGCCAGCAGCTGGGGACTAGCGGGAGTTGCAGATACGCAGTATTTT	CASSWGLAGVADTQYF	TRBD2	few	TRBV7-9	TRBJ2-3
TGTGCCAGCAGCTTATACGCAGGGGGCACTGAAGCTTTCTTT	CASSLYAGGTEAFF	TRBD1	-	TRBV7-3	TRBJ1-1
TGTGCCAGCAGCTGGGCCGTCCGGGGCACCGGGGAGCTGTTTTTT	CASSWAVRGTGELFF	-	-	TRBV7-2	TRBJ2-2
TGTGCCAGCAGCTTTGCCCGCCAGGGAGGGACTGAAGCTTTCTTT	CASSFARQGGTEAFF	-	-	TRBV5-4	TRBJ1-1
TGCGCCAGCAGCTTAGAACTCCCCGGGGGGAAGATCTTC	CASSLELPGGKIF	-	once	TRBV5-1	TRBJ1-2
TGTGCCAGTGCATGGGGACAGGGGGCCCACAATGAGCAGTTCTTC	CASAWGQGAHNEQFF	TRBD1	-	TRBV19	TRBJ2-1
TGCGCCAGCAGCCCAAGGGAGGATATTGAGGAAAAACTGTTTTTT	CASSPREDIEEKLFF	-	-	TRBV4-1	TRBJ1-4
TGTGCCAGCAGCTTAGCGGGGGGGCCGAAAAATGAGCAGTTCTTC	CASSLAGGPKNEQFF	TRBD2	-	TRBV28	TRBJ2-1
TGTGCCACCAGTGGCCAGGGGACGGACATTCAGTACTTC	CATSGQGTDIQYF	-	-	TRBV24-1	TRBJ2-4
TGTGCCAGCAGCCAAGGGACAGGGGGCGTTGGCTACACCTTC	CASSQGTGGVGYTF	TRBD1	-	TRBV3-1/TRBV3-2	TRBJ1-2